Given below is one T cell receptor (beta chain) in context. Its matching antigen is unknown. TCRdb re-called the RACE reads with MiXCR, one entry per CDR3 protein. The sample records about 380,000 distinct CDR3 sequences, about 5.1% being singletons. Time point indicated: pre-sensitization, week 0. This sample's treatment: therapeutic diphenylcyclopropenone sensitization with weekly scalp DPC. The entry originates in a study of human T cells and chemical hapten exposure. Study outcomes and limitations: Significantly more large CDR3 similarity clusters arose among expanded TCRs than among controls.

Germline V gives CDR1 SNHLY, CDR2 FYNNEI. Trimming cost V 8 bases and J 3 bases, with 13 bases left between them. The CDR3 has 13 amino acids. This material consisted of whole blood, taken in connection with sensitization to the hapten diphenylcyclopropenone (DPC). The rearrangement joins TRBV2 to TRBJ2-5, with D perhaps TRBD1 or TRBD2 (5 bases each). The origin of this receptor is a woman aged 45-59 years with alopecia areata. Some clones in this sample may be carry-over from other donors' samples. CDR3 nucleotides: TGTGCCAGCCCGGGACCTCTGGAAGAGACCCAGTACTTC. Its protein product is CASPGPLEETQYF.